This T cell receptor beta chain was recorded in a study of blood T cells in healthy people across ages. The overall study: About one barcoded beta molecule per two T cells was the capture yield of template switching.

This clonotype was seen many times. No antigen is known for it. Study-wide findings and caveats: Age brought a roughly linear fall in TCR beta diversity measured per million T cells.

A second PCR, run for about 7 to 11 cycles, used a sample-barcoded 5' primer plus a J-beta primer mix. TCRdb passed the 5' RACE reads through MiXCR, listing each CDR3 protein once. Here the sample spans hundreds of thousands of distinct CDR3 sequences, under 25% being singletons. CDR1 and CDR2 (germline): MNHNY, SVGAGI (reference sequence). CDR3 length: 13 amino acids. V lost 5 bases to trimming and J lost 4 bases; unmatched junction nucleotides: 1. The chain links TRBV6-6 to TRBJ2-3, with TRBD2 matching over 9 bases. This receptor was taken from a man in his 70s in good health. Sequencing was done on a sample of blood. CDR3 coding DNA: TGTGCCAGCAGTCGCGGGGGGGCAGATACGCAGTATTTT. Protein product: CASSRGGADTQYF.